This TCR beta chain was sequenced during a study of OX40 agonist ivuxolimab in advanced cancers. Looking at the study overall: The eligibility criteria allowed prior anti-PD-1, anti-PD-L1 or anti-CTLA-4 therapy, and approximately 40% had some. Study results and limitations: Patients who responded partially at 0.1-3.0 mg/kg showed clonal expansion ranking among the lowest.

Sequenced by immunoSEQ multiplex PCR; TCRdb stores in-frame clones only, minus some. The sample has approximately 50,000 clones; approximately 86% are singletons. Concerning this clone itself: Antigen specificity is unknown.

Germline V gene lookup returns CDR1 ENHRY and CDR2 SYGVKD. This CDR3 has 16 amino acids. The clonotype originates from an adult with an advanced solid tumor such as melanoma, head and neck, liver or kidney cancer. Material: CD4+ or CD8+ T cells sorted from blood, obtained in a trial of the OX40 agonist ivuxolimab. This chain uses TRBV10-3 with TRBJ2-5; maybe TRBD2 (6 bases). The better agreement between TRBJ2-7 and the DNA end casts doubt on the J call. The CDR3 DNA reads as TGTGCCATCAGTGAGAGTCTAGCGAAGAGCTCCTACGAGCAGTACTTC. This codes for CAISESLAKSSYEQYF.